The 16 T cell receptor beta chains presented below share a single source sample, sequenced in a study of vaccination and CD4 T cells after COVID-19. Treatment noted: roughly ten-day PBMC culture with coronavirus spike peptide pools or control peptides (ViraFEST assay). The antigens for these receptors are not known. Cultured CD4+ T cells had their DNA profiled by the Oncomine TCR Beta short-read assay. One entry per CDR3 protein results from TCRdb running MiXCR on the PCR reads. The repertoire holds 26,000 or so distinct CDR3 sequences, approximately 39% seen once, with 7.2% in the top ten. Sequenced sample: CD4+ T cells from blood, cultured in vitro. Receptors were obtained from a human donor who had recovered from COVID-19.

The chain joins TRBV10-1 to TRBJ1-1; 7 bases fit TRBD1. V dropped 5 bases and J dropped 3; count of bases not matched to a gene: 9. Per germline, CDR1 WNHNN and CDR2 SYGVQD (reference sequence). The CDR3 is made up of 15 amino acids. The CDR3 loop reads CASSRDRGNYTEAFF. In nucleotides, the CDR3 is TGCGCCAGCAGTCGGGACAGAGGAAATTACACTGAAGCTTTCTTT.

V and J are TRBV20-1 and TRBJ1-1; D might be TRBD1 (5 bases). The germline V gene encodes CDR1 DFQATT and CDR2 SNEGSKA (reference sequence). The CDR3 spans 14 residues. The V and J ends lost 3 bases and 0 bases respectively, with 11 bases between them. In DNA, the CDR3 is TGCAGTGCTAGGTCGGGGCTGGTGAACACTGAAGCTTTCTTT. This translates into CSARSGLVNTEAFF.

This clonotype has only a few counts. CDR3 protein: CASAWGTSGRAGYEQYF. In DNA form, the CDR3 reads TGTGCCAGCGCGTGGGGGACTAGCGGGAGGGCCGGGTACGAGCAGTACTTC. The rearrangement links TRBV2 to TRBJ2-7, with 16 bases lining up with TRBD2. From germline, CDR1 is SNHLY and CDR2 FYNNEI. The CDR3 spans 17 residues. J lost 4 bases, V lost 8 bases, and 11 bases had no gene match.

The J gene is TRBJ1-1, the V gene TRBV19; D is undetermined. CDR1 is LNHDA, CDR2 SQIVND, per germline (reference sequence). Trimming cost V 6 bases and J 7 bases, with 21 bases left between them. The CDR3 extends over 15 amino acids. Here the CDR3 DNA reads TGTGCCAGTAGGACGGGCAGGCGGAATCTCTATGAAGCTTTCTTT. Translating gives CASRTGRRNLYEAFF. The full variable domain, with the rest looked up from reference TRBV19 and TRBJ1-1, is DGGITQSPKYLFRKEGQNVTLSCEQNLNHDAMYWYRQDPGQGLRLIYYSQIVNDFQKGDIAEGYSVSREKKESFPLTVTSAQKNPTAFYLCASRTGRRNLYEAFFGQGTRLTVV.

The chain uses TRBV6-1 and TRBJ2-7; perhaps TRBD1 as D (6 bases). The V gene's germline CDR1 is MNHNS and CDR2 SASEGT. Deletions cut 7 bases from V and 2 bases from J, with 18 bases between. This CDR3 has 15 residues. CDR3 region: CASISQFRTAYEQYF. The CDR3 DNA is TGTGCCAGCATTAGTCAGTTCCGGACAGCCTACGAGCAGTACTTC.

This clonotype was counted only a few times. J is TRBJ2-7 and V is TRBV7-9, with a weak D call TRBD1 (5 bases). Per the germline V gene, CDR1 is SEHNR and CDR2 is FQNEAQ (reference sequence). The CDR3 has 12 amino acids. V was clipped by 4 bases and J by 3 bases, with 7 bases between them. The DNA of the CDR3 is TGTGCCAGCAGCTCGGACATCTACGAGCAGTACTTC. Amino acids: CASSSDIYEQYF.

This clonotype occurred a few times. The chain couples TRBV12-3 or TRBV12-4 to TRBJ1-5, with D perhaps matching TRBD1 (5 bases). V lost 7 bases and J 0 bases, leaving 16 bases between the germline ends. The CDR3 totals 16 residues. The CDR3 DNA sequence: TGTGCCAGCACTAAAGGGGTAGGGATTAGCAATCAGCCCCAGCATTTT. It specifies CASTKGVGISNQPQHF.

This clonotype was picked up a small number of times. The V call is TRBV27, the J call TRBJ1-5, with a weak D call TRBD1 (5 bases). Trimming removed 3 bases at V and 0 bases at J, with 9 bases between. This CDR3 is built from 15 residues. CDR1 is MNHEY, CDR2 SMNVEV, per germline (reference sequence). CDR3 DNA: TGTGCCAGCAGTTTGGGGCTAGATAGCAATCAGCCCCAGCATTTT. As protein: CASSLGLDSNQPQHF.

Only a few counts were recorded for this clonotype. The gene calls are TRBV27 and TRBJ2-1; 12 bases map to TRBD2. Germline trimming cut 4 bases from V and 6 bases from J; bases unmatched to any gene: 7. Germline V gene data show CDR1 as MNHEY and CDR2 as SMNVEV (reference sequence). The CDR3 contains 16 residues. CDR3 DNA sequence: TGTGCCAGCAGTTCACTAGCGGGGGGTTGGGCCAATGAGCAGTTCTTC. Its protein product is CASSSLAGGWANEQFF.

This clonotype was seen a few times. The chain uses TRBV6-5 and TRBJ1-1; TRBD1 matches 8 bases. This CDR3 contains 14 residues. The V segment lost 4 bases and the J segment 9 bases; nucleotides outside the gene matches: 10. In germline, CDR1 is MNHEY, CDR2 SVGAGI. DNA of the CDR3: TGTGCCAGCAGTTCACTGGACAGGGCCTTAAAAGCTTTCTTT. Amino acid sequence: CASSSLDRALKAFF.

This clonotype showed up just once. For the CDR3, the DNA is TGTGCCAGCAGCGCCGTGGACAGGGAGGCTTTCTTT. As protein: CASSAVDREAFF. V gene TRBV11-3 combines with J gene TRBJ1-1; 8 positions agree with TRBD1. Germline CDR1 reads SGHNT; CDR2 reads YENEEA. The V segment lost 5 bases and the J segment 11 bases; nucleotides outside the gene matches: 7. This CDR3 is 12 amino acids long.

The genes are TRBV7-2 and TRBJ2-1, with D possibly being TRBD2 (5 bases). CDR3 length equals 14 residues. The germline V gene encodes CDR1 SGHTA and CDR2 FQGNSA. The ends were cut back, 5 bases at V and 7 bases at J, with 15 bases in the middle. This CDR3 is CASSRWLAVNEQFF. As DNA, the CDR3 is TGTGCCAGCAGCCGCTGGCTAGCTGTAAATGAGCAGTTCTTC. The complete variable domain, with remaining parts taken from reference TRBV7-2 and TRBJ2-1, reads GAGVSQSPSNKVTEKGKDVELRCDPISGHTALYWYRQSLGQGLEFLIYFQGNSAPDKSGLPSDRFSAERTGGSVSTLTIQRTQQEDSAVYLCASSRWLAVNEQFFGPGTRLTVL.

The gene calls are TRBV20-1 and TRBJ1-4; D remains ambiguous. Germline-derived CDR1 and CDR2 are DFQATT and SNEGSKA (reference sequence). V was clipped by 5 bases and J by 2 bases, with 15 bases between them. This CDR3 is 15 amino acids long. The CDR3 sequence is CSASLRLATNEKLFF. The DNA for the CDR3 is TGCAGTGCTTCCCTTCGGCTGGCGACTAATGAAAAACTGTTTTTT.

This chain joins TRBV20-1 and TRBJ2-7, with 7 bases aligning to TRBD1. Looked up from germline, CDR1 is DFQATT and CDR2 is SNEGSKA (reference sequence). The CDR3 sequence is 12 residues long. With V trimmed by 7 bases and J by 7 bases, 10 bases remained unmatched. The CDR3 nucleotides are TGCAGTGTTCCACAGGGGTTGTGGGAGCAGTACTTC. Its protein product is CSVPQGLWEQYF.

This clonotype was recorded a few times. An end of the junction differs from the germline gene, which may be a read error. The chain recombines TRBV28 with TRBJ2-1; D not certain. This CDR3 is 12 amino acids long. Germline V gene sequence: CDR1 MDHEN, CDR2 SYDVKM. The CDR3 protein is CASSPYYDEQFF. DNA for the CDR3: TGTGCCAGCAGTCCTTACTACGATGAGCAGTTCTTC.

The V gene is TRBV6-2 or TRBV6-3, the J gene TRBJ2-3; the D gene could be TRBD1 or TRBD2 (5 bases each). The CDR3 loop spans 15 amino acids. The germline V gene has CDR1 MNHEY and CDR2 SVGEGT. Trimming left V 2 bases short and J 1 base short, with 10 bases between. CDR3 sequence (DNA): TGTGCCAGCAGTTACAGAACGGGACGCACAGATACGCAGTATTTT. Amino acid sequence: CASSYRTGRTDTQYF.